These 32 T cell receptor beta chains were all obtained from the same sample, sequenced in a study of cytomegalovirus exposure and HLA in healthy donors. Researchers ran the PCR with 60 Vbeta and 13 Jbeta primers. Sequenced by immunoSEQ multiplex PCR; TCRdb stores in-frame clones only, minus some. The profile shows tens of thousands of clones, over 70% of them singletons. Sequences were obtained from PBMCs. Every receptor here comes from a girl aged 2 to 10 in good health and CMV-seropositive.

The chain has TRBV11-2 and TRBJ2-7; 10 bases align to TRBD2. Unmatched junction bases numbered 5, after V lost 8 bases and J lost 4 bases. The CDR3 runs 13 residues. Germline V lookup: CDR1 SGHAT, CDR2 FQNNGV. The CDR3 DNA reads as TGTGCCAGCGCGGGACTAGCGAATTACGAGCAGTACTTC. Residues: CASAGLANYEQYF. The full variable domain, its missing parts supplied by reference TRBV11-2 and TRBJ2-7, is EAGVAQSPRYKIIEKRQSVAFWCNPISGHATLYWYQQILGQGPKLLIQFQNNGVVDDSQLPKDRFSAERLKGVDSTLKIQPAKLEDSAVYLCASAGLANYEQYFGPGTRLTVT.

The chain couples TRBV30 to TRBJ1-1; D unresolved. The CDR3 runs 14 residues. Germline V gene lookup returns CDR1 GTSNPN and CDR2 SVGIG (reference sequence). V lost 4 bases and J 5 bases, leaving 17 bases between the germline ends. This CDR3 is CAWTQRGTQTEAFF. The DNA for the CDR3 is TGTGCCTGGACTCAACGCGGAACGCAGACTGAAGCTTTCTTT.

This chain uses TRBV6-6 with TRBJ1-2; 7 bases align to TRBD1. The CDR3 is made up of 13 amino acids. CDR1 and CDR2 from the germline V gene are MNHNY and SVGAGI (reference sequence). The trim removed 6 bases at V and 3 bases at J, leaving 4 bases unmatched. The CDR3 loop is CASSGTGDYGYTF. CDR3 sequence (DNA): TGTGCCAGCAGCGGAACAGGGGACTATGGCTACACCTTC.

The genes are TRBV7-8 and TRBJ2-2, with D maybe TRBD1 (5 bases). CDR3 size: 16 residues. CDR1 and CDR2 (germline): SGHVS, FQNEAQ. The V and J ends lost 4 bases and 1 base respectively, with 13 bases between them. This CDR3 reads CASSYTTTGNTGELFF. The CDR3 coding sequence is TGTGCCAGCAGCTACACAACTACAGGGAACACCGGGGAGCTGTTTTTT.

The chain carries TRBV29-1 and TRBJ1-4; perhaps TRBD1 as D (5 bases). The CDR3 extends over 13 amino acids. Deletions cut 7 bases from V and 0 bases from J, with 9 bases between. Germline CDR1 reads SQVTM; CDR2 reads ANQGSEA. The CDR3 sequence: CSAPGPTNEKLFF. The CDR3 DNA sequence: TGCAGCGCTCCAGGGCCAACTAATGAAAAACTGTTTTTT.

The chain has TRBV19 and TRBJ1-1; maybe TRBD1 (5 bases). The ends were cut back, 0 bases at V and 6 bases at J, with 11 bases in the middle. Per the germline V gene, CDR1 is LNHDA and CDR2 is SQIVND (reference sequence). The CDR3 has 14 residues. CDR3: CASSIDPRVSEAFF. The CDR3 bases are TGTGCCAGTAGTATAGATCCCAGGGTTTCTGAAGCTTTCTTT.

The gene calls are TRBV7-2 and TRBJ2-1; the match to TRBD2 covers 11 bases. The CDR3 length is 16 residues. V shed 5 bases and J 4 bases; nucleotides not matched to a gene: 7. Germline-derived CDR1 and CDR2 are SGHTA and FQGNSA. The CDR3 loop reads CASSPRLAGNYNEQFF. The CDR3 DNA reads TGTGCCAGCAGCCCCCGACTAGCGGGAAATTACAATGAGCAGTTCTTC.

CDR3 sequence (DNA): TGCAGCGTTCGCCCGGGACAAGAGACCCAGTACTTC. Translated, it gives CSVRPGQETQYF. The chain combines TRBV29-1 with TRBJ2-5; D possibly corresponds to TRBD2 (5 bases). Trimming stripped 5 bases from V and 2 bases from J, with 9 bases between. The germline V gene encodes CDR1 SQVTM and CDR2 ANQGSEA. This CDR3 is built from 12 residues.

J is TRBJ2-7 and V is TRBV28; the match to TRBD1 covers 9 bases. The CDR3 has 17 amino acids. V gave up 3 bases and J gave up 1 base; unmatched junction bases: 10. Looked up from germline, CDR1 is MDHEN and CDR2 is SYDVKM. DNA of the CDR3: TGTGCCAGCAGTTTTTTTTTATGGGACAGGGAGTCCTACGAGCAGTACTTC. Residues: CASSFFLWDRESYEQYF.

This clone was found a few times. The chain has TRBV29-1 and TRBJ2-3, with 9 bases aligning to TRBD2. Per the germline V gene, CDR1 is SQVTM and CDR2 is ANQGSEA. This CDR3 region has 15 residues. Losses at the gene ends were 6 bases for V and 6 bases for J; bases not matched to a gene: 13. CDR3: CSVLGLAGRGDTQYF. The DNA for the CDR3 is TGCAGCGTACTGGGGCTAGCGGGAAGGGGGGATACGCAGTATTTT.

This clone showed up just a few times. The chain recombines TRBV5-1 with TRBJ2-2; a weak D match, TRBD2 (6 bases). The CDR3 contains 14 residues. Trimming left V 4 bases short and J 8 bases short, with 15 bases between. Germline V CDR1 and CDR2: SGHRS, YFSETQ. The CDR3 spells CASSLMLASGELFF. The CDR3 nucleotides read TGCGCCAGCAGCCTTATGCTAGCGTCAGGGGAGCTGTTTTTT.

The rearrangement joins TRBV10-3 to TRBJ1-1; D perhaps matches TRBD1 (6 bases). The ends were cut back, 5 bases at V and 4 bases at J, with 11 bases in the middle. The germline CDR1 and CDR2 sequences are ENHRY and SYGVKD. The CDR3 runs to 13 residues. The CDR3 nucleotides read TGTGCCATCAGTCCCCGGACAGCCACTGAAGCTTTCTTT. It translates to CAISPRTATEAFF.

V gene TRBV2 combines with J gene TRBJ2-7; perhaps TRBD1 as D (5 bases). The CDR3 sequence is 13 residues long. In germline, CDR1 is SNHLY, CDR2 FYNNEI. Trimming stripped 5 bases from V and 6 bases from J, with 14 bases between. For the CDR3, the DNA is TGTGCCAGCAGTACTGGTCCCACAGGCGAGCAGTACTTC. This gives the protein CASSTGPTGEQYF.

This clone was seen a few times. V usage is TRBV5-1 and J usage is TRBJ2-7, with 8 bases matching TRBD1. The CDR3 covers 14 residues. The V and J ends lost 5 bases and 4 bases, in that order; junction bases with no gene match: 8. Germline V CDR1 and CDR2: SGHRS, YFSETQ. For the CDR3, the DNA is TGCGCCAGCAGTTTTAGACAGGGGAGTTACGAGCAGTACTTC. Its protein is CASSFRQGSYEQYF.

The V and J genes are TRBV30 and TRBJ1-5; a possible D gene is TRBD1 (5 bases). The CDR3 is 13 amino acids. Trimming took off 5 bases at V and 8 bases at J, with 16 bases between the two ends. CDR1 is GTSNPN, CDR2 SVGIG, per germline (reference sequence). The CDR3 loop is CAWAPGFREPQHF. The CDR3, as DNA: TGTGCCTGGGCTCCAGGGTTTCGAGAGCCCCAGCATTTT.

This clone occurred a few times. For the CDR3, the DNA is TGTGCCAGCGGCCCAATGTTTGACTATGGCTACACCTTC. Its protein is CASGPMFDYGYTF. The V and J genes are TRBV2 and TRBJ1-2; no definite D call. CDR1 and CDR2 (germline): SNHLY, FYNNEI. The CDR3 spans 13 residues. The V end lost 8 bases, the J end lost 3 bases, and 13 bases lay between the germline ends.

V and J are TRBV30 and TRBJ2-1, with 11 bases identical to TRBD2. This CDR3 contains 15 residues. Trimming at V came to 3 bases and at J to 7 bases, leaving 8 bases not matched to a gene. Germline CDR1 GTSNPN, CDR2 SVGIG (reference sequence). CDR3 region: CAWSPGLAGGNEQFF. DNA of the CDR3: TGTGCCTGGAGCCCCGGACTAGCGGGTGGGAATGAGCAGTTCTTC.

This sequence joins TRBV7-9 and TRBJ2-5, with 13 bases lining up with TRBD2. Per germline, CDR1 SEHNR and CDR2 FQNEAQ (reference sequence). V lost 4 bases to trimming and J lost 3 bases; unmatched junction nucleotides: 5. The length of the CDR3 is 16 residues. The CDR3 sequence is CASSYGLAGVEETQYF. The DNA of the CDR3 is TGTGCCAGCAGCTACGGACTAGCGGGAGTAGAAGAGACCCAGTACTTC.

The chain couples TRBV5-5 to TRBJ1-1, with D possibly being TRBD1 (6 bases). The CDR3 sequence is 14 residues long. Germline V lookup: CDR1 SGHKS, CDR2 YYEKEE (reference sequence). V was trimmed by 4 bases and J by 3 bases, leaving 13 bases between them. This CDR3 is CASSTDRHYTEAFF. CDR3 bases: TGTGCCAGCAGCACCGACAGGCACTACACTGAAGCTTTCTTT.

The chain couples TRBV27 to TRBJ1-4; D not resolved. V gave up 3 bases and J gave up 0 bases, with 8 bases separating them. CDR1 and CDR2 from the germline V gene are MNHEY and SMNVEV (reference sequence). The CDR3 is 15 amino acids. The CDR3 nucleotides read TGTGCCAGCAGTTTTACTGGTGCAACTAATGAAAAACTGTTTTTT. Its protein product is CASSFTGATNEKLFF.

The J gene is TRBJ1-1, the V gene TRBV2; tentative D call: TRBD1 (5 bases). The CDR3 is 12 amino acids. Germline V gene data show CDR1 as SNHLY and CDR2 as FYNNEI. V was cut by 7 bases and J by 5 bases, with 11 bases left in between. In nucleotides, the CDR3 is TGTGCCAGCACCTTCGACAGTACTGAAGCTTTCTTT. It specifies CASTFDSTEAFF. Supplemented by reference TRBV2 and TRBJ1-1, the full variable domain reads EPEVTQTPSHQVTQMGQEVILRCVPISNHLYFYWYRQILGQKVEFLVSFYNNEISEKSEIFDDQFSVERPDGSNFTLKIRSTKLEDSAMYFCASTFDSTEAFFGQGTRLTVV.

The rearrangement links TRBV6-6 to TRBJ2-7; unclear D gene. The V gene's germline CDR1 is MNHNY and CDR2 SVGAGI (reference sequence). The ends were cut back, 2 bases at V and 9 bases at J, with 11 bases in the middle. This CDR3 has 12 amino acids. The CDR3: CASSYPRNGQYF. The CDR3 DNA sequence: TGTGCCAGCAGTTACCCCCGTAACGGGCAGTACTTC.

This chain joins TRBV2 and TRBJ2-7, with TRBD1 as a possible D gene (6 bases). Germline V gene lookup returns CDR1 SNHLY and CDR2 FYNNEI. This CDR3 is 13 amino acids long. V was pared by 6 bases and J by 2 bases, with 11 bases between. The CDR3 protein is CASRGQSAYEQYF. The CDR3 DNA reads as TGTGCCAGCAGAGGACAGAGCGCCTACGAGCAGTACTTC.

This rearrangement joins TRBV7-9 to TRBJ1-1, with 8 bases aligning to TRBD1. Germline V gene sequence: CDR1 SEHNR, CDR2 FQNEAQ (reference sequence). CDR3 length equals 14 residues. V shed 3 bases and J 5 bases; nucleotides not matched to a gene: 5. CDR3 DNA: TGTGCCAGCAGCTTGCAGGGGGCGGGAACTGAAGCTTTCTTT. It is translated as CASSLQGAGTEAFF. The complete variable domain, with remaining parts taken from reference TRBV7-9 and TRBJ1-1, reads DTGVSQNPRHKITKRGQNVTFRCDPISEHNRLYWYRQTLGQGPEFLTYFQNEAQLEKSRLLSDRFSAERPKGSFSTLEIQRTEQGDSAMYLCASSLQGAGTEAFFGQGTRLTVV.

This clone showed up just a few times. The J gene is TRBJ1-2, the V gene TRBV5-6; no reliable D call. The V end lost 3 bases, the J end lost 8 bases, and 8 bases lay between the germline ends. Germline V lookup: CDR1 SGHDT, CDR2 YYEEEE. This CDR3 has 11 residues. The CDR3 is CASSYGEGYTF. The CDR3, as DNA: TGTGCCAGCAGCTACGGAGAAGGCTACACCTTC.

The chain links TRBV4-2 to TRBJ2-3, with D hard to call. Germline V gives CDR1 LGHNA, CDR2 YNFKEQ. This CDR3 has 15 residues. V was pared by 1 base and J by 2 bases, with 10 bases between. The CDR3 DNA is TGTGCCAGCAGCCAAGTTTTAACGGTCACAGATACGCAGTATTTT. This sequence encodes CASSQVLTVTDTQYF.

V is TRBV10-1 and J is TRBJ2-3; 10 nucleotides match TRBD2. After removal of 4 bases from V and 3 bases from J, the junction contained 10 bases not matched to a gene. The CDR3 loop spans 17 amino acids. In germline, CDR1 is WNHNN, CDR2 SYGVQD (reference sequence). This chain's CDR3 is CASSGYSSGSRTDTQYF. The CDR3 DNA sequence: TGCGCCAGCAGTGGGTATTCTAGCGGGAGTAGGACAGATACGCAGTATTTT.

This clone came up a few times. This chain uses TRBV7-3 with TRBJ2-3; 7 bases agree with TRBD2. The CDR3 is 15 residues long. Germline CDR1 SGHTA, CDR2 FQGTGA. V lost 3 bases to trimming and J lost 3 bases; unmatched junction nucleotides: 6. CDR3 nucleotide sequence: TGTGCCAGCAGCTTGCAGGGACTACTTACAGATACGCAGTATTTT. Translated, it gives CASSLQGLLTDTQYF.

The rearrangement joins TRBV5-8 to TRBJ2-4; TRBD1 matches at 7 bases. The germline gives CDR1 SGHTS, CDR2 YDEGEE. The CDR3 runs to 13 residues. After removal of 5 bases from V and 8 bases from J, the junction contained 7 bases not matched to a gene. The CDR3 sequence is CASRVTGVDIQYF. CDR3 sequence (DNA): TGTGCCAGCAGGGTAACAGGGGTCGACATTCAGTACTTC.

The chain couples TRBV9 to TRBJ1-1, with D possibly TRBD1 on 6 matching bases. The CDR3 length is 17 residues. V was cut by 3 bases and J by 1 base, with 19 bases left in between. Germline CDR1 and CDR2: SGDLS and YYNGEE. The CDR3 DNA reads as TGTGCCAGCAGCGATTTACAGGGCATACCGCGGAACACTGAAGCTTTCTTT. It specifies CASSDLQGIPRNTEAFF.

V gene TRBV29-1 combines with J gene TRBJ2-3; D is perhaps TRBD2 (6 bases). This CDR3 contains 13 residues. V was cut by 5 bases and J by 1 base, with 10 bases left in between. Germline V gene data show CDR1 as SQVTM and CDR2 as ANQGSEA. The CDR3 DNA is TGCAGCGTTCTACCTAGCGGCACAGATACGCAGTATTTT. It codes for CSVLPSGTDTQYF.

In its sample, this clone was seen once. The chain links TRBV25-1 to TRBJ2-1, with a possible D match to TRBD2 (5 bases). Trimming cost V 3 bases and J 2 bases, with 14 bases left between them. CDR1 MGHDK and CDR2 SYGVNS come from the germline V gene. This CDR3 region has 16 residues. The DNA of the CDR3 is TGTGCCAGCAGTGACCGTAGCGTTTATACCTACAATGAGCAGTTCTTC. The encoded protein is CASSDRSVYTYNEQFF.